Described below is a single T cell receptor (beta chain) sequence and its context. The CDR3 contains 16 residues. V was shortened by 5 bases and J by 2 bases, with 15 bases between the two germline ends. Per germline, CDR1 MDHEN and CDR2 SYDVKM. This sample is part of a study of CD8 T cells in Susac syndrome. Reverse transcription of roughly 0.5 to 1 ug RNA used random hexamers. TCRdb ran MiXCR on the immunoSEQ multiplex PCR reads and lists one entry per CDR3 protein. The table has about 430,000 distinct CDR3 sequences, approximately 85% seen once; the top ten hold approximately 0.12%. The CD8+ and CD4+ T cells were isolated magnetically using a negative isolation approach, whereas the TEMRA cells were enriched by FACS.

This TCR was recovered from a human donor with multiple sclerosis. The specimen sequenced was CD8+ T cells from PBMCs. This chain uses TRBV28 with TRBJ2-2; D ambiguous. CDR3 sequence: CASSMLGELNTGELFF. The CDR3 DNA reads as TGTGCCAGCAGTATGCTTGGGGAACTTAACACCGGGGAGCTGTTTTTT.